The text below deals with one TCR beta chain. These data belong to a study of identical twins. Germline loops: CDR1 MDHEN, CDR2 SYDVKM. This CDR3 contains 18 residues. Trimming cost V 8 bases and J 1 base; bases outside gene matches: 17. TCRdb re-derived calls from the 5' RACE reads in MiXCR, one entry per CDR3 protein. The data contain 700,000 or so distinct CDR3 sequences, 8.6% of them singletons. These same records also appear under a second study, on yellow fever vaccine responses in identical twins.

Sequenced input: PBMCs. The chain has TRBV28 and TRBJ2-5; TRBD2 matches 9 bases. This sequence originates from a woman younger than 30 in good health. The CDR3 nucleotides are TGTGCCAGCTCATCCCCGGGGGGTCTAGCGGGATCCCAAGAGACCCAGTACTTC. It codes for CASSSPGGLAGSQETQYF. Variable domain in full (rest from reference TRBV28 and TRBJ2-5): DVKVTQSSRYLVKRTGEKVFLECVQDMDHENMFWYRQDPGLGLRLIYFSYDVKMKEKGDIPEGYSVSREKKERFSLILESASTNQTSMYLCASSSPGGLAGSQETQYFGPGTRLLVL.